This TCR beta chain was obtained from a study of Ad26.COV2.S vaccination and SARS-CoV-2 variants. Background on the study: Donor participated within the Ad26.COV2.S arm of the COV1001 trial. Regarding the study as a whole: Individuals receiving vaccine had higher spike-specific TCR breadth than placebo recipients did.

With respect to this clone: Its specificity is unknown.

Method: immunoSEQ multiplex PCR; TCRdb's copy keeps in-frame clones and lacks some. The data hold hundreds of thousands of clones, with about 89% observed a single time. The treatment denotes: some 20 received Ad26.COV2.S at low or high dose, single or two shots; 5 received placebo; per-sample allocation not given. Sample collection was performed on day 63 after the first vaccine or placebo injection. Immunization relied on an Ad26 vector, which expressed Wuhan-strain SARS-CoV-2 spike. Unmatched junction bases numbered 8, after V lost 10 bases and J lost 5 bases. The CDR3 contains 13 residues. Germline loops: CDR1 KGHSH, CDR2 LQKENI.

This TCR was sampled from a person aged 18-60 years who received the Ad26.COV2.S COVID-19 vaccine or a placebo. V is TRBV18 and J is TRBJ2-5; 9 nucleotides line up with TRBD2. Here the sequenced sample was peripheral blood, taken in a trial of Ad26.COV2.S vaccine versus placebo. CDR3 DNA: TGTGCCACCTCGGCGGGAGGGAGCGAGACCCAGTACTTC. It is translated as CATSAGGSETQYF.